This T cell receptor (beta chain) was retrieved from a study of T cell responses to AZD1222 COVID-19 vaccine. The study's findings and limits: Unmutated variant regions reportedly attract nearly half of all spike-specific TCRs. Clonal diversity was possibly underestimated, and white British individuals and females predominated among donors.

A word on this clone: Antigen specificity is unknown.

Repertoires were generated with immunoSEQ multiplex PCR, while TCRdb's copy carries only in-frame clones and drops some. Here the sample spans more than 140,000 clones, around 91% being singletons. Sequenced here: peripheral blood, sampled on day 0 of AZD1222 vaccination. The receptor's source is an adult in good health.

The CDR3 bases are TGTGCCAGCAGCCCGCACCTAGGGGGTAACACCGGGGAGCTGTTTTTT. Protein: CASSPHLGGNTGELFF. The J gene is TRBJ2-2, the V gene TRBV4-2; tentative D call: TRBD1 (6 bases). This CDR3 has 16 amino acids. CDR1 and CDR2 (germline): LGHNA, YNFKEQ. Trimming took 4 bases from V and 2 from J, leaving 14 bases between them.